Here is one TCR beta chain with its context. Antigen specificity is unknown. Sequencing used immunoSEQ multiplex PCR; TCRdb keeps in-frame clones, though not all of them. Among 25,000 to 35,000 clones listed, around 86% were seen once. The CDR3 runs to 15 residues. Germline CDR1 and CDR2: SGHVS and FNYEAQ. Deletions cut 1 base from V and 0 bases from J, with 10 bases between. This record belongs to a study of PD-L1 blockade in urothelial cancer. Study-level information: Bladder-origin urothelial cancer in males covered twenty-five of 29 patients. General study findings and limits: A below-median TCR clonality in blood before treatment predicted better survival.

The diagnosis in patients was locally advanced or metastatic urothelial carcinoma. This sequence was found in a man over 45 with urothelial cancer. The chain combines TRBV7-6 with TRBJ2-7; D possibly corresponds to TRBD2 (6 bases). Sequenced material: PBMCs, taken around atezolizumab (anti-PD-L1) treatment. The CDR3 coding sequence is TGTGCCAGCAGCTTAGAGGAGGGATTCTCCTACGAGCAGTACTTC. This sequence encodes CASSLEEGFSYEQYF.